The 18 T cell receptor beta chains given below trace back to one sample, sequenced in a study of T cell responses to AZD1222 COVID-19 vaccine (dated by TCRdb to the early 2020s). The time point label here, explained by the study, means: baseline before first vaccination. The library was made by the immunoSEQ multiplex PCR assay. TCRdb carries this immuneACCESS record with in-frame sequences only. Its versions omit some clonotypes, under half of them owing to an unresolved V gene in the studies checked, with the rest unexplained. In all, the sample holds approximately 140,000 clones, and 92% of those were seen once. The leading ten clones occupy around 3% of the sample. The sequencing used peripheral blood, collected on day 0 of AZD1222 vaccination. The receptor source for this set is an adult in good health.

The chain couples TRBV9 to TRBJ2-5; D perhaps matches TRBD1 (5 bases). The CDR3 runs to 13 residues. The germline V gene has CDR1 SGDLS and CDR2 YYNGEE. V lost 3 bases and J lost 1, with 7 bases in between. The CDR3 here is CASSGGTQETQYF. DNA for the CDR3: TGTGCCAGCAGCGGGGGCACCCAAGAGACCCAGTACTTC.

The chain combines TRBV3-1 (or the pseudogene TRBV3-2) with TRBJ2-1; D may be TRBD2 (7 bases). V was pared by 1 base and J by 8 bases, with 15 bases between. This CDR3 spans 15 amino acids. Germline CDR1 and CDR2: LGHDT and YNNKEL (reference sequence). DNA of the CDR3: TGTGCCAGCAGCCAAGTAGGGGGGGCGTTCGATGAGCAGTTCTTC. The encoded protein is CASSQVGGAFDEQFF.

The gene calls are TRBV3-1 (or the pseudogene TRBV3-2) and TRBJ2-2; 11 bases match TRBD2. From germline, CDR1 is LGHDT and CDR2 YNNKEL (reference sequence). J was trimmed by 3 bases and V by 6 bases; bases with no gene match: 6. This CDR3 comprises 16 residues. CDR3 protein: CASSHSGRADTGELFF. For the CDR3, the DNA is TGTGCCAGCAGTCATAGCGGGAGGGCCGACACCGGGGAGCTGTTTTTT.

The CDR3 is CASSQFSHEAFF. In DNA form, the CDR3 reads TGTGCCAGCAGCCAGTTTTCGCATGAAGCTTTCTTT. The chain uses TRBV3-1 (or the pseudogene TRBV3-2) and TRBJ1-1; unclear D gene. The CDR3 has 12 amino acids. Germline loops: CDR1 LGHDT, CDR2 YNNKEL (reference sequence). Trimming removed 3 bases from V and 7 bases from J, with 9 bases in between.

The CDR3 nucleotides read TGTGCCAGCAGTCCACAGGGGGGGACTGAAGCTTTCTTT. As protein: CASSPQGGTEAFF. The genes are TRBV12-3 or TRBV12-4 and TRBJ1-1; the match to TRBD1 covers 8 bases. The CDR3 is made up of 13 amino acids. V dropped 5 bases and J dropped 5; count of bases not matched to a gene: 4.

The chain has TRBV4-3 and TRBJ1-1; TRBD1 might be the D (5 bases). Germline CDR1 and CDR2: LGHNA and YSLEER. V gave up 0 bases and J gave up 4 bases, with 12 bases separating them. There are 15 residues in the CDR3. CDR3: CASSQDAGTGTEAFF. For the CDR3, the DNA is TGCGCCAGCAGCCAAGACGCTGGGACGGGCACTGAAGCTTTCTTT.

The V and J genes are TRBV7-2 and TRBJ2-1; 13 bases map to TRBD2. The CDR3 sequence is 17 residues long. Germline V gives CDR1 SGHTA, CDR2 FQGNSA. The trim removed 5 bases at V and 5 bases at J, leaving 9 bases unmatched. In nucleotides, the CDR3 is TGTGCCAGCAGCGATAGGGGACTAGCGGGGACCGACAATGAGCAGTTCTTC. Encoded protein: CASSDRGLAGTDNEQFF. The complete variable domain, with remaining parts taken from reference TRBV7-2 and TRBJ2-1, reads GAGVSQSPSNKVTEKGKDVELRCDPISGHTALYWYRQSLGQGLEFLIYFQGNSAPDKSGLPSDRFSAERTGGSVSTLTIQRTQQEDSAVYLCASSDRGLAGTDNEQFFGPGTRLTVL.

The chain links TRBV7-2 to TRBJ1-1; TRBD1 aligns across 7 bases. The CDR3 consists of 15 residues. With V trimmed by 4 bases and J by 4 bases, 9 bases remained unmatched. Germline loops: CDR1 SGHTA, CDR2 FQGNSA. The CDR3 DNA is TGTGCCAGCAGCTGGAGGACAGGACGTGGCACTGAAGCTTTCTTT. This codes for CASSWRTGRGTEAFF.

CDR3 nucleotide sequence: TGCAGCGTTGTTCGAGCGGGAAGGTTCGAGACCCAGTACTTC. This gives the protein CSVVRAGRFETQYF. The V and J genes are TRBV29-1 and TRBJ2-5; 7 bases align to TRBD2. J gave up 5 bases and V 4 bases, and 10 bases lay outside the gene matches. Germline V gene lookup returns CDR1 SQVTM and CDR2 ANQGSEA. The CDR3 loop spans 14 amino acids.

CDR3 bases: TGCGCCAGCAGCTTAGGAGGGACCACTGAAGCTTTCTTT. It is translated as CASSLGGTTEAFF. The gene calls are TRBV5-1 and TRBJ1-1, with D tentatively TRBD1 (5 bases). V dropped 2 bases and J dropped 4 bases, with 9 bases sitting between them. There are 13 residues in the CDR3. Per germline, CDR1 SGHRS and CDR2 YFSETQ.

This clone was seen a single time. The CDR3 coding sequence is TGTGCCAGCAGCTGGGGAGGGTCGGAGACCCAGTACTTC. It specifies CASSWGGSETQYF. J is TRBJ2-5 and V is TRBV7-9; 7 nucleotides match TRBD2. Germline loops: CDR1 SEHNR, CDR2 FQNEAQ (reference sequence). CDR3 length: 13 amino acids. With V trimmed by 4 bases and J by 5 bases, 4 bases remained unmatched.

This rearrangement joins TRBV9 to TRBJ1-2; D is perhaps TRBD1 (5 bases). Germline V gives CDR1 SGDLS, CDR2 YYNGEE. This CDR3 comprises 13 residues. The ends were cut back, 4 bases at V and 4 bases at J, with 11 bases in the middle. CDR3 nucleotide sequence: TGTGCCAGCAGCCGGGAGGGGATCTATGGCTACACCTTC. This sequence encodes CASSREGIYGYTF.

This rearrangement joins TRBV18 to TRBJ1-1; D perhaps matches TRBD1 (6 bases). CDR1 and CDR2 from the germline V gene are KGHSH and LQKENI. Trimming took 2 bases from V and 1 from J, leaving 11 bases between them. This CDR3 contains 15 residues. In DNA form, the CDR3 reads TGTGCCAGCTCACCAACCGGGACACCGAACACTGAAGCTTTCTTT. It translates to CASSPTGTPNTEAFF.

The chain uses TRBV15 and TRBJ2-7; 8 nucleotides match TRBD1. Germline V gene lookup returns CDR1 LNHNV and CDR2 YYDKDF (reference sequence). The V and J ends lost 2 bases and 2 bases, in that order; junction bases with no gene match: 2. CDR3 length: 14 amino acids. CDR3 protein: CATSRRTGPYEQYF. The CDR3 DNA reads as TGTGCCACCAGCAGAAGGACAGGGCCCTACGAGCAGTACTTC.

The V gene is TRBV4-3, the J gene TRBJ1-5, with TRBD1 identical over 8 bases. Germline-derived CDR1 and CDR2 are LGHNA and YSLEER. This CDR3 spans 14 amino acids. Trimming at V came to 3 bases and at J to 7 bases, leaving 5 bases not matched to a gene. The CDR3 DNA sequence: TGCGCCAGCAGCCAGACAGGGGTCGGCCAGCCCCAGCATTTT. It codes for CASSQTGVGQPQHF.

The chain has TRBV5-1 and TRBJ1-1, with D possibly TRBD1 on 6 matching bases. The ends were cut back, 3 bases at V and 6 bases at J, with 21 bases in the middle. The CDR3 extends over 16 amino acids. Looked up from germline, CDR1 is SGHRS and CDR2 is YFSETQ. The CDR3 here is CASSSTGTPHESEAFF. CDR3 nucleotides: TGCGCCAGCAGCTCGACCGGGACACCACACGAATCTGAAGCTTTCTTT.

This clone is a singleton in its sample. The J gene is TRBJ2-7, the V gene TRBV18, with D possibly matching TRBD1 (6 bases). The CDR3 consists of 13 residues. Germline V CDR1 and CDR2: KGHSH, LQKENI. Between the trimmed V and J ends, which lost 6 bases and 4 bases, there was a span of 13 bases. In DNA, the CDR3 is TGTGCCAGCTCCGTGACAGGAGAGTACGAGCAGTACTTC. Its protein is CASSVTGEYEQYF.

CDR3 bases: TGTGCCAGCAGCACACAGGGTGCGGGGATTCGCAATCAGCCCCAGCATTTT. It specifies CASSTQGAGIRNQPQHF. This sequence joins TRBV5-6 and TRBJ1-5, with D possibly being TRBD1 (6 bases). V lost 4 bases to trimming and J lost 2 bases, with 19 bases between them. CDR1 is SGHDT and CDR2 is YYEEEE in the germline V gene. The CDR3 is 17 residues long.